This T cell receptor beta chain was recovered during a study of cytomegalovirus exposure and HLA in healthy donors. V was pared by 1 base and J by 2 bases, with 14 bases between. Germline V lookup: CDR1 MRHNA, CDR2 SNTAGT. The length of the CDR3 is 16 residues. The PCR ran on 60 Vbeta and 13 Jbeta primers. The table came from immunoSEQ multiplex PCR; TCRdb's copy has only in-frame clones and leaves some out. Of over 150,000 clones listed, approximately 80% are singletons. The source is a man in his thirties or forties in good health and CMV-seropositive. The material sequenced was PBMCs. This chain joins TRBV6-4 and TRBJ1-1; possibly TRBD1 for D (6 bases). DNA for the CDR3: TGTGCCAGCAGTGACTTCACACCAGGGGAAAACACTGAAGCTTTCTTT. It translates to CASSDFTPGENTEAFF.